A selection of T cell receptor beta chains follows, all from one sample in a study of blood T cell repertoires in COVID-19. The data were produced by immunoSEQ multiplex PCR, yet TCRdb's version contains in-frame clones alone and is incomplete. The sample consists of about 310,000 clones, 85% of them appearing once. The sample consisted of PBMCs or T cells enriched from blood (not recorded which). The receptor source for this set is a young woman who had been exposed to COVID-19. CDR3s include the opening cysteine and the closing phenylalanine or tryptophan. D genes are given only for firm matches.

d_gene: TRBD2; j_gene: TRBJ2-7; v_gene: TRBV4-1; CDR3aa: CASSQVLSGREDYEQYF; CDR3nt: TGCGCCAGCAGCCAAGTTTTGAGTGGGAGGGAAGACTACGAGCAGTACTTC
d_gene: -; j_gene: TRBJ1-2; v_gene: TRBV6-5; CDR3aa: CASLRVYYGYTF; CDR3nt: TGTGCCAGCCTGAGGGTATACTATGGCTACACCTTC
d_gene: -; j_gene: TRBJ2-1; v_gene: TRBV11-2; CDR3aa: CASSLASPRFDEQFF; CDR3nt: TGTGCCAGCAGCTTAGCTAGCCCTAGGTTCGATGAGCAGTTCTTC
d_gene: -; j_gene: TRBJ2-7; v_gene: TRBV6-1; CDR3aa: CASSEAAHEQYF; CDR3nt: TGTGCCAGCAGTGAAGCGGCCCACGAGCAGTACTTC
d_gene: -; j_gene: TRBJ1-2; v_gene: TRBV9; CDR3aa: CASSVGTANYGYTF; CDR3nt: TGTGCCAGCAGCGTAGGTACAGCTAACTATGGCTACACCTTC
d_gene: TRBD2; j_gene: TRBJ2-2; v_gene: TRBV5-1; CDR3aa: CASSRGLAGTNTGELFF; CDR3nt: TGCGCCAGCAGCCGGGGACTAGCGGGGACGAACACCGGGGAGCTGTTTTTT
d_gene: -; j_gene: TRBJ2-1; v_gene: TRBV11-3; CDR3aa: CASSRDNEQFF; CDR3nt: TGTGCCAGCAGCCGGGACAATGAGCAGTTCTTC
d_gene: TRBD1; j_gene: TRBJ2-5; v_gene: TRBV5-6; CDR3aa: CASTNPGTGKETQYF; CDR3nt: TGTGCCAGCACCAACCCCGGGACAGGGAAAGAGACCCAGTACTTC
d_gene: TRBD1; j_gene: TRBJ1-3; v_gene: TRBV19; CDR3aa: CASSREGARPGNTIYF; CDR3nt: TGTGCCAGTAGTAGAGAGGGGGCGCGTCCTGGAAACACCATATATTTT
d_gene: -; j_gene: TRBJ1-2; v_gene: TRBV6-5; CDR3aa: CASSPPGREGAGYTF; CDR3nt: TGTGCCAGCAGTCCCCCCGGACGGGAGGGAGCTGGCTACACCTTC